What follows are 28 T cell receptor beta chains derived from one specimen sequenced in a study of cytomegalovirus exposure and HLA in healthy donors. The repertoire was sequenced with immunoSEQ multiplex PCR; TCRdb's copy has only in-frame clones and lacks some. The sample includes tens of thousands of clones, approximately 90% seen only once; the top ten take about 2.9%. The sequenced sample was PBMCs. The source of these receptors is a man aged 18 to 29 in good health and CMV-seronegative.

The genes are TRBV28 and TRBJ2-7, with 11 bases identical to TRBD1. The CDR3 is 15 amino acids. The V gene end was trimmed by 6 bases and the J gene end by 1 base; junction bases not matched to a gene: 5. Germline CDR1 and CDR2: MDHEN and SYDVKM. This CDR3 reads CASRGDRGSSYEQYF. CDR3 coding DNA: TGTGCCAGCAGGGGGGACAGGGGGAGTTCCTACGAGCAGTACTTC.

This clone was recorded a few times. The chain recombines TRBV18 with TRBJ1-2; D might be TRBD1 (5 bases). From germline, CDR1 is KGHSH and CDR2 LQKENI. The CDR3 runs to 15 residues. V gave up 4 bases and J gave up 6 bases, with 18 bases separating them. This CDR3 is CASSLQTWQGDGYTF. The DNA for the CDR3 is TGTGCCAGCTCACTGCAAACGTGGCAGGGCGATGGCTACACCTTC.

The rearrangement links TRBV7-2 to TRBJ2-7, with 8 positions matching TRBD1. The V gene's germline CDR1 is SGHTA and CDR2 FQGNSA. V was clipped by 4 bases and J by 3 bases; unmatched bases: 8. The CDR3 runs to 15 residues. CDR3: CASSSWDRSSYEQYF. In DNA, the CDR3 is TGTGCCAGCAGCTCGTGGGACAGGAGTAGCTACGAGCAGTACTTC.

The rearrangement joins TRBV5-6 to TRBJ1-5; a possible D gene is TRBD1 (6 bases). Trimming cost V 4 bases and J 5 bases, with 13 bases left between them. This CDR3 has 14 amino acids. The germline gives CDR1 SGHDT, CDR2 YYEEEE. The CDR3 sequence is CASSLEGGDQPQHF. Here the CDR3 DNA reads TGTGCCAGCAGCCTCGAAGGGGGGGATCAGCCCCAGCATTTT. Variable domain in full (rest from reference TRBV5-6 and TRBJ1-5): DAGVTQSPTHLIKTRGQQVTLRCSPKSGHDTVSWYQQALGQGPQFIFQYYEEEERQRGNFPDRFSGHQFPNYSSELNVNALLLGDSALYLCASSLEGGDQPQHFGDGTRLSIL.

The chain uses TRBV27 and TRBJ2-7; 9 nucleotides align to TRBD1. Germline loops: CDR1 MNHEY, CDR2 SMNVEV (reference sequence). The CDR3 is 18 residues long. The V segment lost 2 bases and the J segment 6 bases; nucleotides outside the gene matches: 17. The CDR3 DNA sequence: TGTGCCAGCAGTTTAGCAATCCGCGGACAGGGGTTAAGTACCGAGCAGTACTTC. This encodes CASSLAIRGQGLSTEQYF.

The chain uses TRBV19 and TRBJ2-2, with a tentative D call TRBD1 (6 bases). Between the trimmed V and J ends, which lost 5 bases and 6 bases, there was a span of 16 bases. The CDR3 totals 15 residues. Germline CDR1 LNHDA, CDR2 SQIVND (reference sequence). CDR3 amino acids: CASSDGQRTSGELFF. CDR3 DNA: TGTGCCAGTAGTGACGGACAGAGAACCTCCGGGGAGCTGTTTTTT.

This clone was seen a single time. The gene calls are TRBV10-1 and TRBJ2-7; weak D call: TRBD2 (7 bases). Germline lookup yields CDR1 WNHNN and CDR2 SYGVQD (reference sequence). CDR3 length equals 14 residues. Deletions cut 8 bases from V and 7 bases from J, with 21 bases between. Written as DNA, the CDR3 is TGCGCCAGCGGGGCCGGCGGGGGCAATGGGGAGCAGTACTTC. Translation: CASGAGGGNGEQYF.

The rearrangement links TRBV28 to TRBJ2-1; 9 bases align to TRBD2. Losses at the gene ends were 1 base for V and 6 bases for J; bases not matched to a gene: 10. Germline V gene lookup returns CDR1 MDHEN and CDR2 SYDVKM. The CDR3 runs to 17 residues. CDR3 in DNA: TGTGCCAGCAGTTTATTAAAGAGGAGCGGGGGGTCCAATGAGCAGTTCTTC. This translates into CASSLLKRSGGSNEQFF.

The J gene is TRBJ2-2, the V gene TRBV7-8; a possible D gene is TRBD1 (5 bases). V was cut by 8 bases and J by 2 bases, with 15 bases left in between. The CDR3 sequence is 15 residues long. CDR1 and CDR2 (germline): SGHVS, FQNEAQ. The CDR3 DNA follows: TGTGCCAGCCCCCGAAGGGGTGGTAACACCGGGGAGCTGTTTTTT. This codes for CASPRRGGNTGELFF.

The rearrangement links TRBV25-1 to TRBJ2-7, with D perhaps TRBD2 (6 bases). Trimming left V 9 bases short and J 2 bases short, with 17 bases between. The CDR3 contains 14 residues. Germline CDR1 reads MGHDK; CDR2 reads SYGVNS. CDR3 DNA sequence: TGTGCCAGTCGAGCGAGGAGGGCCCCCTACGAGCAGTACTTC. It is translated as CASRARRAPYEQYF.

The rearrangement uses TRBV18 and TRBJ2-6; D gene uncertain. CDR1 is KGHSH and CDR2 is LQKENI in the germline V gene. The V end lost 1 base, the J end lost 0 bases, and 7 bases lay between the germline ends. The CDR3 runs to 16 residues. CDR3 loop: CASSPQTSSGANVLTF. DNA for the CDR3: TGTGCCAGCTCACCACAAACTTCCTCTGGGGCCAACGTCCTGACTTTC.

The chain recombines TRBV7-9 with TRBJ2-3; 9 nucleotides match TRBD1. Germline assignment: CDR1 SEHNR and CDR2 FQNEAQ (reference sequence). The trim removed 5 bases at V and 4 bases at J, leaving 10 bases unmatched. This CDR3 has 16 amino acids. CDR3 sequence (DNA): TGTGCCAGCAGCCCGGGACAGGGAGAAGGCGCAGATACGCAGTATTTT. Its translation is CASSPGQGEGADTQYF. Full variable domain (rest looked up from reference TRBV7-9 and TRBJ2-3): DTGVSQNPRHKITKRGQNVTFRCDPISEHNRLYWYRQTLGQGPEFLTYFQNEAQLEKSRLLSDRFSAERPKGSFSTLEIQRTEQGDSAMYLCASSPGQGEGADTQYFGPGTRLTVL.

The chain links TRBV4-1 to TRBJ1-4; D is perhaps TRBD1 (5 bases). Germline V lookup: CDR1 MGHRA, CDR2 YSYEKL. This CDR3 spans 16 amino acids. V lost 0 bases and J lost 8, with 16 bases in between. The CDR3 protein is CASSQDQRDSLEKLFF. For the CDR3, the DNA is TGCGCCAGCAGCCAAGATCAACGGGACTCACTCGAAAAACTGTTTTTT.

This chain joins TRBV7-2 and TRBJ2-1; D call uncertain. Germline V gene data show CDR1 as SGHTA and CDR2 as FQGNSA. V lost 6 bases to trimming and J lost 4 bases, with 7 bases between them. The length of the CDR3 is 12 residues. CDR3 DNA: TGTGCCAGCAGTTACATTTACAATGAGCAGTTCTTC. This translates into CASSYIYNEQFF.

This clone was counted between two and nine times. This chain uses TRBV4-2 with TRBJ2-5, with a tentative D call TRBD1 (5 bases). The V end lost 0 bases, the J end lost 2 bases, and 13 bases lay between the germline ends. The CDR3 runs to 16 residues. Germline V lookup: CDR1 LGHNA, CDR2 YNFKEQ. In DNA form, the CDR3 reads TGTGCCAGCAGCCAAGATCAGGGAAGGGGACAAGAGACCCAGTACTTC. It specifies CASSQDQGRGQETQYF.

This chain connects TRBV4-1 to TRBJ2-1; D uncertain. This CDR3 region has 16 residues. V shed 1 base and J shed 9 bases, with 19 bases lying between them. The germline V gene has CDR1 MGHRA and CDR2 YSYEKL. The CDR3 protein is CASSQVAAAQPSEQFF. The CDR3 nucleotides are TGCGCCAGCAGCCAAGTTGCTGCGGCCCAACCGAGTGAGCAGTTCTTC.

The V gene is TRBV9, the J gene TRBJ2-1, with D possibly TRBD2 on 5 matching bases. The CDR3 extends over 14 amino acids. Trimming left V 8 bases short and J 2 bases short, with 14 bases between. Looked up from germline, CDR1 is SGDLS and CDR2 is YYNGEE. CDR3 loop: CASSVGAPYNEQFF. Here the CDR3 DNA reads TGTGCCAGTTCCGTGGGAGCACCCTACAATGAGCAGTTCTTC.

DNA of the CDR3: TGTGCCAGCAGCTTAACGACTAGCGGGAGTCGGAAGTTCTTC. The encoded protein is CASSLTTSGSRKFF. The chain couples TRBV7-9 to TRBJ2-1; 12 nucleotides agree with TRBD2. CDR1 is SEHNR, CDR2 FQNEAQ, per germline (reference sequence). Trimming removed 2 bases from V and 14 bases from J; junction bases left unmatched: 7. The length of the CDR3 is 14 residues. Filled out from reference TRBV7-9 and TRBJ2-1, the complete variable domain reads DTGVSQNPRHKITKRGQNVTFRCDPISEHNRLYWYRQTLGQGPEFLTYFQNEAQLEKSRLLSDRFSAERPKGSFSTLEIQRTEQGDSAMYLCASSLTTSGSRKFFGPGTRLTVL.

The chain uses TRBV6-4 and TRBJ2-3; 7 bases are a match to TRBD2. V shed 2 bases and J 0 bases; nucleotides not matched to a gene: 2. Germline-derived CDR1 and CDR2 are MRHNA and SNTAGT. CDR3 length: 15 amino acids. CDR3 DNA sequence: TGTGCCAGCAGTGACGGGAGGGCTAGCACAGATACGCAGTATTTT. Translated, it gives CASSDGRASTDTQYF.

The rearrangement uses TRBV11-3 and TRBJ2-1; D may be TRBD2 (5 bases). This CDR3 has 14 residues. Trimming stripped 2 bases from V and 4 bases from J, with 9 bases between. From germline, CDR1 is SGHNT and CDR2 YENEEA. Here the CDR3 DNA reads TGTGCCAGCAGCTTAAATCGGGGTTACAATGAGCAGTTCTTC. Encoded protein: CASSLNRGYNEQFF.

The chain carries TRBV6-5 and TRBJ2-7, with D hard to call. V was shortened by 5 bases and J by 2 bases, with 10 bases between the two germline ends. The CDR3 is made up of 13 amino acids. The germline V gene encodes CDR1 MNHEY and CDR2 SVGAGI. CDR3 coding DNA: TGTGCCAGCAGTCGGTCCACAGCCTACGAGCAGTACTTC. Encoded protein: CASSRSTAYEQYF.

In its sample, this clone was seen once. The chain combines TRBV6-1 with TRBJ1-5, with D hard to call. CDR3 length equals 13 residues. The ends were cut back, 4 bases at V and 7 bases at J, with 11 bases in the middle. Germline assignment: CDR1 MNHNS and CDR2 SASEGT. The CDR3 sequence: CASSGVGGQPQHF. The CDR3 DNA sequence: TGTGCCAGCAGTGGAGTCGGAGGCCAGCCCCAGCATTTT.

The genes are TRBV19 and TRBJ2-7, with TRBD2 identical over 13 bases. CDR3 length: 15 residues. Germline loops: CDR1 LNHDA, CDR2 SQIVND (reference sequence). J was trimmed by 4 bases and V by 4 bases; bases with no gene match: 4. CDR3 nucleotides: TGTGCCAGTAGTACAGTACTAGCGGGAGGGTACGAGCAGTACTTC. Amino acid sequence: CASSTVLAGGYEQYF.

CDR3 in DNA: TGTGCCAGTAGTATGACTAGCGGGTCTCTGGGGGAGACCCAGTACTTC. It specifies CASSMTSGSLGETQYF. V usage is TRBV19 and J usage is TRBJ2-5, with 10 positions matching TRBD2. This CDR3 region has 16 residues. Trimming at V came to 3 bases and at J to 5 bases, leaving 9 bases not matched to a gene. Germline V gives CDR1 LNHDA, CDR2 SQIVND (reference sequence).

The chain joins TRBV5-6 to TRBJ2-1, with 10 nucleotides matching TRBD2. Germline lookup yields CDR1 SGHDT and CDR2 YYEEEE. Germline trimming cut 0 bases from V and 2 bases from J; bases unmatched to any gene: 8. The CDR3 has 18 residues. The CDR3 sequence is CASSLASGSGRPYNEQFF. CDR3 bases: TGTGCCAGCAGCTTGGCCTCCGGTAGCGGGAGGCCCTACAATGAGCAGTTCTTC.

The rearrangement joins TRBV30 to TRBJ2-7; maybe TRBD1 (6 bases). Germline V gene data show CDR1 as GTSNPN and CDR2 as SVGIG (reference sequence). The V and J ends lost 8 bases and 3 bases respectively, with 14 bases between them. CDR3 length: 12 amino acids. The CDR3 loop reads CARSGQHYEQYF. The DNA of the CDR3 is TGTGCCCGAAGCGGACAGCACTACGAGCAGTACTTC.

The chain recombines TRBV6-6 with TRBJ2-3; D might be TRBD2 (5 bases). The CDR3 runs 15 residues. The germline V gene has CDR1 MNHNY and CDR2 SVGAGI (reference sequence). V was shortened by 5 bases and J by 1 base, with 13 bases between the two germline ends. The CDR3, as DNA: TGTGCCAGCAGTGCCCGGGATTCTCGCACAGATACGCAGTATTTT. Translation: CASSARDSRTDTQYF.

The CDR3 spells CASSLTGSGQPQHF. Written as DNA, the CDR3 is TGTGCCAGCAGTTTAACAGGGTCTGGTCAGCCCCAGCATTTT. V and J are TRBV28 and TRBJ1-5; D is perhaps TRBD1 (6 bases). The CDR3 has 14 amino acids. Trimming removed 2 bases from V and 6 bases from J, with 11 bases in between. Per the germline V gene, CDR1 is MDHEN and CDR2 is SYDVKM.